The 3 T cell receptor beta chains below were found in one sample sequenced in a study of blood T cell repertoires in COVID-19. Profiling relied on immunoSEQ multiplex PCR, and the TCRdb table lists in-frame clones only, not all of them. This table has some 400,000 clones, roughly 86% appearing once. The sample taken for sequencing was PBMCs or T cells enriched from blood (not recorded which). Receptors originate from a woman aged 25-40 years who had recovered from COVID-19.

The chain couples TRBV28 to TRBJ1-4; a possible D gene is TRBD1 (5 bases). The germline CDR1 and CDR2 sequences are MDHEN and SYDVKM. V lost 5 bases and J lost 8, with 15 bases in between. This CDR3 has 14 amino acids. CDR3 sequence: CASSTAWTSEKLFF. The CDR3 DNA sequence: TGTGCCAGCAGTACGGCGTGGACAAGCGAAAAACTGTTTTTT.

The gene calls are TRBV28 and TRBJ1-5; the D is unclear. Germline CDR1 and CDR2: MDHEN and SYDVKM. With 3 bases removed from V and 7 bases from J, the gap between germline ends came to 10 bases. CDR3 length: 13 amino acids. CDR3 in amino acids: CASSFSGLQPQHF. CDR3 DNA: TGTGCCAGCAGTTTCAGTGGCTTACAGCCCCAGCATTTT. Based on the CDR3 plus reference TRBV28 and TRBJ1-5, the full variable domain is DVKVTQSSRYLVKRTGEKVFLECVQDMDHENMFWYRQDPGLGLRLIYFSYDVKMKEKGDIPEGYSVSREKKERFSLILESASTNQTSMYLCASSFSGLQPQHFGDGTRLSIL.

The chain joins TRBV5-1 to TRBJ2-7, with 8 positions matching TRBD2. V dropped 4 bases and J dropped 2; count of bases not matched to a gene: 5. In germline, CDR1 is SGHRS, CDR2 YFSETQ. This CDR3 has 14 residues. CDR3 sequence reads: CASSLAGGTYEQYF. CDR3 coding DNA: TGCGCCAGCAGCCTTGCGGGGGGAACCTACGAGCAGTACTTC.